This T cell receptor beta chain was captured in a study of T cells after yellow fever vaccination. On the study more broadly: Those fractions that held only low numbers of cells were prepared using the SMART-Seq v4 Ultra Low Input RNA kit.

Germline CDR1 and CDR2: SGHKS and YYEKEE (reference sequence). With 4 bases clipped from V and 15 bases from J, the junction kept 10 bases outside the gene matches. The CDR3 spans 13 residues. This clonotype was seen a handful of times. Synthesis of TCR cDNA relied on 5'RACE template switching, which attached a universal primer site and UMIs. TCRdb independently ran MiXCR on the 5' RACE reads; one entry per CDR3 protein. The table lists tens of thousands of distinct CDR3 sequences, over 7.5% of them singletons. The chain employs TRBV5-5 and TRBJ2-1; TRBD2 aligns across 10 bases. The sequence derives from a man aged 25 to 40 who received the YFV17D yellow fever vaccine. The sample was CD8+ T cells sorted from PBMCs, taken on the day of the yellow fever booster vaccination. The CDR3 reads CASSLPLAGEGFF. CDR3 DNA: TGTGCCAGCAGCCTCCCCCTAGCGGGAGAGGGGTTCTTC.